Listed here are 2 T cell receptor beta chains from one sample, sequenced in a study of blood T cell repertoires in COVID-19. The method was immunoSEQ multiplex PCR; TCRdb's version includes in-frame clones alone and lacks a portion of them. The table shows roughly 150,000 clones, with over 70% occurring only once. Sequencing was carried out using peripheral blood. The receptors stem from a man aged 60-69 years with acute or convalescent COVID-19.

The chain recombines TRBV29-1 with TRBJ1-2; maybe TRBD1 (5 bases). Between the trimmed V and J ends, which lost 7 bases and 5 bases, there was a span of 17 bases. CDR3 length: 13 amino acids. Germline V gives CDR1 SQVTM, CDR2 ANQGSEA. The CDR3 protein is CSAEEGLGYGYTF. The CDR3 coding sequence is TGCAGCGCCGAGGAGGGGCTGGGGTATGGCTACACCTTC.

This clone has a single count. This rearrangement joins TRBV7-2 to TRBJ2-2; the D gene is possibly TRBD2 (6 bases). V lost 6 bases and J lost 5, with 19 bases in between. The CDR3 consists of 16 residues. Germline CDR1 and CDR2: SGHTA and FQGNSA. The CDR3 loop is CASSVAARDRTGELFF. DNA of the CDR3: TGTGCCAGCAGTGTAGCGGCCAGGGATCGGACCGGGGAGCTGTTTTTT.